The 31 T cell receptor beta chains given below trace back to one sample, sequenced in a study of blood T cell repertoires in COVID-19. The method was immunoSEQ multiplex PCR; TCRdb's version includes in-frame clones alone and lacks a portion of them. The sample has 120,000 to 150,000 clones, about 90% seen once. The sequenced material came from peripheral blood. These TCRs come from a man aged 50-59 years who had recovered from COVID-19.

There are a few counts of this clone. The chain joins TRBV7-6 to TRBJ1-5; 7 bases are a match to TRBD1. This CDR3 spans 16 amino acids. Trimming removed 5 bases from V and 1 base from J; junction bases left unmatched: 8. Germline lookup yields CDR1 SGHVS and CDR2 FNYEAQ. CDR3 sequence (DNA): TGTGCCAGCAGCACTCAGACAGGGAACAGCAATCAGCCCCAGCATTTT. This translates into CASSTQTGNSNQPQHF.

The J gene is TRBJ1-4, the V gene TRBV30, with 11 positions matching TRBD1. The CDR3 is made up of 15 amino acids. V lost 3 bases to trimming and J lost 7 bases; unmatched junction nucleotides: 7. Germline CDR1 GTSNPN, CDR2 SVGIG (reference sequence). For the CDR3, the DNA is TGTGCCTGGAGCCCGGGACAGGGGGGGACTGAAAAACTGTTTTTT. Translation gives CAWSPGQGGTEKLFF.

CDR3 region: CASSMLQVGQPQHF. CDR3 nucleotides: TGTGCCAGTAGTATGTTACAGGTTGGTCAGCCCCAGCATTTT. The chain uses TRBV19 and TRBJ1-5; the D gene is possibly TRBD1 (5 bases). Per germline, CDR1 LNHDA and CDR2 SQIVND (reference sequence). The CDR3 runs to 14 residues. V was clipped by 3 bases and J by 6 bases, with 12 bases between them.

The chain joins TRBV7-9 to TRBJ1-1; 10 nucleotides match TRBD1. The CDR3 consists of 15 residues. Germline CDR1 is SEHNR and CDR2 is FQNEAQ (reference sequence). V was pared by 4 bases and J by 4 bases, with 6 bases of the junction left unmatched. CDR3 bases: TGTGCCAGCAGCTCCCAGACAGGGGGCGTCACTGAAGCTTTCTTT. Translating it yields CASSSQTGGVTEAFF.

This chain's CDR3 is CASSLTGPNQPQHF. CDR3 DNA: TGCGCCAGCAGCTTGACAGGGCCCAATCAGCCCCAGCATTTT. The gene calls are TRBV5-1 and TRBJ1-5; TRBD1 is a possible D gene (6 bases). The germline CDR1 and CDR2 sequences are SGHRS and YFSETQ. V shed 1 base and J shed 3 bases, with 8 bases lying between them. The CDR3 is 14 residues long.

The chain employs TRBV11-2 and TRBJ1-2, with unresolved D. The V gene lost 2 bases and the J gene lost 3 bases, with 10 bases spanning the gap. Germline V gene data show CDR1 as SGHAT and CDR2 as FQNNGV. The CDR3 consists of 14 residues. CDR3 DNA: TGTGCCAGCAGCTTAAAAGACGGAGACTATGGCTACACCTTC. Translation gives CASSLKDGDYGYTF.

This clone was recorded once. CDR3 residues: CASSEPGQPTYYEQYF. The CDR3 DNA reads TGTGCCAGCAGTGAACCCGGACAGCCCACATACTACGAGCAGTACTTC. The rearrangement uses TRBV6-1 and TRBJ2-7; D may be TRBD1 (6 bases). This CDR3 has 16 amino acids. Trimming stripped 2 bases from V and 3 bases from J, with 17 bases between. From germline, CDR1 is MNHNS and CDR2 SASEGT.

The CDR3 DNA follows: TGTGCCAGCAGTTCAGGGATCGGCTACGAGCAGTACTTC. This encodes CASSSGIGYEQYF. This rearrangement joins TRBV6-1 to TRBJ2-7; weak D call: TRBD1 (5 bases). CDR3 size: 13 residues. The V end was cut by 5 bases, the J end by 3 bases, with 11 bases between. Germline CDR1 reads MNHNS; CDR2 reads SASEGT.

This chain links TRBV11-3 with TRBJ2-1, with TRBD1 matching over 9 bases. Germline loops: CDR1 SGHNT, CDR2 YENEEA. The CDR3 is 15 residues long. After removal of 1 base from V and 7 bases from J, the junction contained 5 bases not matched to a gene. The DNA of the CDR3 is TGTGCCAGCAGCTTAGGGACAGGGGACCAGAATGAGCAGTTCTTC. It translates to CASSLGTGDQNEQFF.

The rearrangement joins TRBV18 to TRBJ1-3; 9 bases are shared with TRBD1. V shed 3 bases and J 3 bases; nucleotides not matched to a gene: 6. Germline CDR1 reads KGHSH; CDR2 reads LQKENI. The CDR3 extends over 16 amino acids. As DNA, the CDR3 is TGTGCCAGCTCACCGGGCGGACAGGGGTATGGAAACACCATATATTTT. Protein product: CASSPGGQGYGNTIYF.

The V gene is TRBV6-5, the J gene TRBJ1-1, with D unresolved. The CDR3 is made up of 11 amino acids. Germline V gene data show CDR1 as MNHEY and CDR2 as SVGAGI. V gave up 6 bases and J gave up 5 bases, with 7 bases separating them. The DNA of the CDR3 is TGTGCCAGCAGGACGGGAACTGAAGCTTTCTTT. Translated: CASRTGTEAFF.

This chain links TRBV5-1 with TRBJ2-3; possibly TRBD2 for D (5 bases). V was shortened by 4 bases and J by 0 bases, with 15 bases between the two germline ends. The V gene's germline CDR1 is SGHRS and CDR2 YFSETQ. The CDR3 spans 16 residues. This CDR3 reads CASSPEGRASTDTQYF. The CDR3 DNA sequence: TGCGCCAGCAGCCCAGAAGGGCGGGCAAGCACAGATACGCAGTATTTT.

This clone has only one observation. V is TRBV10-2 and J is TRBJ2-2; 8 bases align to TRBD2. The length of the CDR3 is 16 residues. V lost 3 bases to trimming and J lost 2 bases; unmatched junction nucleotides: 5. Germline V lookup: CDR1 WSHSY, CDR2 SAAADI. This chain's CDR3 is CASSERRGVNTGELFF. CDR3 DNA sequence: TGCGCCAGCAGTGAACGGCGGGGGGTCAACACCGGGGAGCTGTTTTTT.

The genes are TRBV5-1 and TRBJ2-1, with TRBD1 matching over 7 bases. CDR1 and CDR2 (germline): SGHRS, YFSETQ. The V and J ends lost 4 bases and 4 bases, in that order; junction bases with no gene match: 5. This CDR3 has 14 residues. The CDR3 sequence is CASSMGQPYNEQFF. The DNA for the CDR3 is TGCGCCAGCAGCATGGGACAGCCTTACAATGAGCAGTTCTTC.

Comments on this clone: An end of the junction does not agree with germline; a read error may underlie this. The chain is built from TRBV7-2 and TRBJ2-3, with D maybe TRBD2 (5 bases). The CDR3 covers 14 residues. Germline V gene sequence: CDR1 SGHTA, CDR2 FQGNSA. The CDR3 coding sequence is TGTGCCAGCAGCCTAGCCGGGGACACAGATACGCAGTATTTT. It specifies CASSLAGDTDTQYF.

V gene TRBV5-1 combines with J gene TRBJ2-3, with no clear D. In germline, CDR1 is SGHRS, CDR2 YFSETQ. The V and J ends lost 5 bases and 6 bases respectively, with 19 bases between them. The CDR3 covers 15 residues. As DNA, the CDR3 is TGCGCCAGCAGTCGGTCTTGGCGAGACACTGATACGCAGTATTTT. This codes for CASSRSWRDTDTQYF.

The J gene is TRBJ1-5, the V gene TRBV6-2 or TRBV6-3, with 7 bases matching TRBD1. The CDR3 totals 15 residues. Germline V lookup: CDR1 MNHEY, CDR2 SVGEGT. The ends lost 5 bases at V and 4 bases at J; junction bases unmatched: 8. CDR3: CASSRRQGVNQPQHF. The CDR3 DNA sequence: TGTGCCAGCAGTAGACGACAGGGAGTAAATCAGCCCCAGCATTTT.

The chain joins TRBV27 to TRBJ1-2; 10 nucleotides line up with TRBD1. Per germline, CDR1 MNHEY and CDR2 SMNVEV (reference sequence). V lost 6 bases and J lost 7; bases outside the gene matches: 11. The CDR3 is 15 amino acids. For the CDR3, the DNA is TGTGCCAGCAGCCCGACAGGGGGCGCAAGAAGTGGCTACACCTTC. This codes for CASSPTGGARSGYTF.

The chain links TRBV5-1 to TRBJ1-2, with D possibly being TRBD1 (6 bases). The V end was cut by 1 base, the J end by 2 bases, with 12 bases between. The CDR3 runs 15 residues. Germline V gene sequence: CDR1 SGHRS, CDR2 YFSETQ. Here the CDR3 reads CASSLTGTSNYGYTF. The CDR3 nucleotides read TGCGCCAGCAGCTTGACCGGGACATCCAACTATGGCTACACCTTC.

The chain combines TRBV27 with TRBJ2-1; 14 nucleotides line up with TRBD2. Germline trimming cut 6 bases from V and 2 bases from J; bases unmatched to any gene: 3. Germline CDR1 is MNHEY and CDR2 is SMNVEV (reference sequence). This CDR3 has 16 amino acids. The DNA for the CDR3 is TGTGCCAGCAGCGGGGGACTAGCGGGGGCCTACAATGAGCAGTTCTTC. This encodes CASSGGLAGAYNEQFF.

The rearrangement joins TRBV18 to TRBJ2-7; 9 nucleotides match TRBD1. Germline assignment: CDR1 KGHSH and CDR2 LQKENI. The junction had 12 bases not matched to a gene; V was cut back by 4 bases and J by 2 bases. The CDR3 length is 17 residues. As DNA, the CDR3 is TGTGCCAGCTCACGCAGGGGACAGGGCACAACTACCTACGAGCAGTACTTC. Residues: CASSRRGQGTTTYEQYF.

CDR3 in amino acids: CASSLLTGDTEAFF. CDR3 nucleotides: TGTGCCAGCAGCCTCTTGACAGGGGATACTGAAGCTTTCTTT. This sequence joins TRBV7-9 and TRBJ1-1; 8 nucleotides match TRBD1. The CDR3 has 14 amino acids. J gave up 5 bases and V 5 bases, and 7 bases lay outside the gene matches. Looked up from germline, CDR1 is SEHNR and CDR2 is FQNEAQ (reference sequence).

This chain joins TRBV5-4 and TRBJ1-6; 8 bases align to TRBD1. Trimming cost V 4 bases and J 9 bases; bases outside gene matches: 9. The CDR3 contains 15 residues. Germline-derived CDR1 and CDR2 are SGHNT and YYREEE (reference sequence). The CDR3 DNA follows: TGTGCCAGCAGCCTCCAGGGGGCAACGGGTTCACCCCTCCACTTT. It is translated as CASSLQGATGSPLHF.

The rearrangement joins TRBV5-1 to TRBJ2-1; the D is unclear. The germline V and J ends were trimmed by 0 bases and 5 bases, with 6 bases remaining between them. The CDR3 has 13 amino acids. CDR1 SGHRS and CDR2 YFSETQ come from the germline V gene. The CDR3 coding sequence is TGCGCCAGCAGCTTGGCTCTTAACAATGAGCAGTTCTTC. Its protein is CASSLALNNEQFF.

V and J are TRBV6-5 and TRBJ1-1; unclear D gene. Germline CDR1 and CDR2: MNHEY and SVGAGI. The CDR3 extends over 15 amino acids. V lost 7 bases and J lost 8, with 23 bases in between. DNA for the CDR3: TGTGCCAGCATCCAAGGACGGACTAATGCGGGCGAAGCTTTCTTT. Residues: CASIQGRTNAGEAFF.

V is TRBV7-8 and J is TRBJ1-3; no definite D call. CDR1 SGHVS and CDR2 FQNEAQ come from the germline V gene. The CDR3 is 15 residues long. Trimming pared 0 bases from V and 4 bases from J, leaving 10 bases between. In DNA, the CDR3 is TGTGCCAGCAGCTTAGCCCAGGCTTCAGGAAACACCATATATTTT. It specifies CASSLAQASGNTIYF.

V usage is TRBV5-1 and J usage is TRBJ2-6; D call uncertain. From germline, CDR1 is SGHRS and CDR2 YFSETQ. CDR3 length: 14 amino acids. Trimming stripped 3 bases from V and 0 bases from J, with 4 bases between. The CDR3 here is CASSSVSGANVLTF. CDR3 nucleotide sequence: TGCGCCAGCAGCTCGGTCTCTGGGGCCAACGTCCTGACTTTC.

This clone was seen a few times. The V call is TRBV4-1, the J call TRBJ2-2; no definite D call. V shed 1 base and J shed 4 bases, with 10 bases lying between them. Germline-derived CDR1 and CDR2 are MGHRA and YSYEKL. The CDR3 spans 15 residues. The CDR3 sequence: CASSQVNYFTGELFF. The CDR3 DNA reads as TGCGCCAGCAGCCAAGTTAACTACTTCACCGGGGAGCTGTTTTTT.

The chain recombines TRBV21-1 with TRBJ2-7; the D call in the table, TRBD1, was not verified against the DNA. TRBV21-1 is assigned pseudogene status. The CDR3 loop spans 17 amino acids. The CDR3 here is CASSKPRTTGALHEQYF. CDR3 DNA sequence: TGTGCCAGCAGCAAACCCCGGACTACAGGGGCTCTACACGAGCAGTACTTC.

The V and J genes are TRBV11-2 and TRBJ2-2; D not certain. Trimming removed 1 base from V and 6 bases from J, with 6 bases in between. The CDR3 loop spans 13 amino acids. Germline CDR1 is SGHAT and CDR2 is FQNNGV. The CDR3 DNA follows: TGTGCCAGCAGCTTAGCCCTCCCCGGGGAGCTGTTTTTT. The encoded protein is CASSLALPGELFF.

This chain's CDR3 is CASSSNLAGGTDTQYF. The CDR3 DNA reads TGTGCCAGCAGCTCGAACTTAGCGGGGGGCACAGATACGCAGTATTTT. J is TRBJ2-3 and V is TRBV7-3; 9 positions match TRBD2. J lost 1 base, V lost 4 bases, and 6 bases had no gene match. Germline CDR1 is SGHTA and CDR2 is FQGTGA. CDR3 length: 16 amino acids.